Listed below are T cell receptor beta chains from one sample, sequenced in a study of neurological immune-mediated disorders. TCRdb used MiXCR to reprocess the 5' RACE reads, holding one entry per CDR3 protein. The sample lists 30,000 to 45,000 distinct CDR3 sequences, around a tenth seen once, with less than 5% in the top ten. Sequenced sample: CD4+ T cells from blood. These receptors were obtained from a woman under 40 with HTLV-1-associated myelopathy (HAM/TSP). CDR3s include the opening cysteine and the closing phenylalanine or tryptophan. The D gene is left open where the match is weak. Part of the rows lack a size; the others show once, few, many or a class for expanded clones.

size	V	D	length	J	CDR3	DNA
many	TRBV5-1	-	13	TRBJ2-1	CASSLVLSLEQFF	TGCGCCAGCAGCTTGGTTCTCAGCTTGGAGCAGTTCTTC
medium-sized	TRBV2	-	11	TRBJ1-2	CASRYLRGYTF	TGTGCCAGCAGGTACCTACGTGGCTACACCTTC
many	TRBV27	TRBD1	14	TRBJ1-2	CASRGTGSDYGYTF	TGTGCCAGCAGAGGGACAGGGTCCGACTATGGCTACACCTTC
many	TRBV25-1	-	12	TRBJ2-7	CASSVMAGEQYF	TGTGCCAGCAGTGTCATGGCAGGCGAGCAGTACTTC
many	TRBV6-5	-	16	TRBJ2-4	CASSYGRSLAKNIQYF	TGTGCCAGCAGTTACGGCAGGAGCTTAGCCAAAAACATTCAGTACTTC
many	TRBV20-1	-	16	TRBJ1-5	CSARPSLGNSNQPQHF	TGCAGTGCTAGACCCTCCTTGGGGAATAGCAATCAGCCCCAGCATTTT
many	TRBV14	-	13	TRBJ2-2	CASGTKNTGELFF	TGTGCCAGCGGGACAAAGAACACCGGGGAGCTGTTTTTT
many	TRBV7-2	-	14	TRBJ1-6	CASSFFGSNSPLHF	TGTGCCAGCAGCTTTTTTGGGAGTAATTCACCCCTCCACTTT
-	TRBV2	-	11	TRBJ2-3	CASSVTDTQYF	TGTGCCAGCAGTGTCACGGATACGCAGTATTTT
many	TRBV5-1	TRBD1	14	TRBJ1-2	CASSTGTGSYGYTF	TGCGCCAGCAGCACCGGGACAGGGTCCTATGGCTACACCTTC
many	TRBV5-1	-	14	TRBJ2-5	CASSLGQTQETQYF	TGCGCCAGCAGCCTCGGACAGACACAAGAGACCCAGTACTTC
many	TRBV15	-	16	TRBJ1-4	CATSRAGGGVGEKLFF	TGTGCCACCAGCAGAGCCGGTGGAGGGGTAGGCGAAAAACTGTTTTTT
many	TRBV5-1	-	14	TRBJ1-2	CASSLPQGGRGYTF	TGCGCCAGCAGCTTACCCCAGGGAGGTCGGGGCTACACCTTC
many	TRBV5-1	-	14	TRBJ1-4	CASSGGHGGEKLFF	TGCGCCAGCAGCGGCGGACACGGGGGCGAAAAACTGTTTTTT
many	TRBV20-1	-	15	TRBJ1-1	CSARESGRQNTEAFF	TGCAGTGCTAGAGAGTCGGGCAGACAGAACACTGAAGCTTTCTTT
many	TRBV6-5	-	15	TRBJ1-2	CASTILPGGNYGYTF	TGTGCCAGCACCATACTGCCAGGAGGTAACTATGGCTACACCTTC
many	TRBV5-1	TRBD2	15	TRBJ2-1	CASSPTSGNYNEQFF	TGCGCCAGCAGCCCGACTAGCGGGAATTACAATGAGCAGTTCTTC
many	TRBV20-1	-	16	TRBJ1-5	CSARDPNGLPAQPQHF	TGCAGTGCTAGAGACCCCAACGGGCTTCCCGCCCAGCCCCAGCATTTT
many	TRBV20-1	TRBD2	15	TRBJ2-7	CSANAIAGGPNEQYF	TGCAGTGCAAACGCTATAGCGGGGGGGCCTAACGAGCAGTACTTC
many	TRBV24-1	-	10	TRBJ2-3	CATSRGTQYF	TGTGCCACCAGCCGGGGTACGCAGTATTTT
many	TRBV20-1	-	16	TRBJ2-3	CSANPIVSGGTDTQYF	TGCAGTGCTAATCCCATAGTCTCGGGGGGCACAGATACGCAGTATTTT
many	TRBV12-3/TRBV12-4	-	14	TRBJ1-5	CASSLARVRQPQHF	TGTGCCAGCAGTTTAGCCAGGGTCCGCCAGCCCCAGCATTTT
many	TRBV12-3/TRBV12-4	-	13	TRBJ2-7	CASSFGQFYEQYF	TGTGCCAGCAGTTTTGGACAGTTTTACGAGCAGTACTTC
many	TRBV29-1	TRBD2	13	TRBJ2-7	CSVGGGSGNEQYF	TGCAGCGTTGGGGGGGGTAGCGGCAACGAGCAGTACTTC
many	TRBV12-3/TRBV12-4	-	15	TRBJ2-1	CASSLGVQGANEQFF	TGTGCCAGCAGTTTAGGGGTCCAAGGTGCCAATGAGCAGTTCTTC
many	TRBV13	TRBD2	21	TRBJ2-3	CASSLNRLAGGPKKATDTQYF	TGTGCCAGCAGCTTAAATCGTCTAGCGGGGGGCCCGAAGAAGGCCACAGATACGCAGTATTTT
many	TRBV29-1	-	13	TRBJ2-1	CSVDRFSYNEQFF	TGCAGCGTTGACAGATTCTCCTACAATGAGCAGTTCTTC
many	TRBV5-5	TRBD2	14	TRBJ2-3	CASSFGGGTDTQYF	TGTGCCAGCAGCTTCGGGGGGGGGACAGATACGCAGTATTTT
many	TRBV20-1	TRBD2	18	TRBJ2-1	CSARHSKEGGLKYNEQFF	TGCAGTGCTAGACACTCAAAGGAGGGAGGGCTTAAATACAATGAGCAGTTCTTC
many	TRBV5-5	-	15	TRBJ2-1	CASSYRQISYNEQFF	TGTGCCAGCAGTTACCGACAGATCTCCTACAATGAGCAGTTCTTC
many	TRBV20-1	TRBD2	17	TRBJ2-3	CSAGRAGGTLRTDTQYF	TGCAGTGCCGGTCGAGCGGGGGGCACACTACGCACAGATACGCAGTATTTT
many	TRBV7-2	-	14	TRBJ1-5	CASSLVISNQPQHF	TGTGCCAGCAGCTTAGTCATCAGCAATCAGCCCCAGCATTTT
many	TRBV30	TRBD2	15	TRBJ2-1	CAWRGGRGARDEQFF	TGTGCCTGGAGAGGAGGGCGGGGGGCGAGGGATGAGCAGTTCTTC
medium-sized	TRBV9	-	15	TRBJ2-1	CASSPPGSGRHEQFF	TGTGCCAGCAGCCCGCCAGGTTCGGGTCGCCATGAGCAGTTCTTC
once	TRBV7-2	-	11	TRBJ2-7	CASSLLSEQYF	TGTGCCAGCAGCTTATTATCCGAGCAGTACTTC
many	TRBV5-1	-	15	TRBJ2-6	CASSLGGAGANVLTF	TGCGCCAGCAGCTTGGGGGGGGCTGGGGCCAACGTCCTGACTTTC
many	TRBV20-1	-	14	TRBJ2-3	CSAPPGGSTDTQYF	TGCAGTGCTCCCCCCGGGGGAAGCACAGATACGCAGTATTTT
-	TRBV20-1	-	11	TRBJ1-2	CSASDGWGYTF	TGCAGTGCTAGTGATGGGTGGGGCTACACCTTT
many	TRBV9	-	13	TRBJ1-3	CASSAEGGNTIYF	TGTGCCAGCAGCGCGGAGGGTGGAAACACCATATATTTT
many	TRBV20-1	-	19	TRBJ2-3	CSARDLLGVVAGDTDTQYF	TGCAGTGCTAGAGATCTTCTAGGGGTTGTAGCTGGGGACACAGATACGCAGTATTTT
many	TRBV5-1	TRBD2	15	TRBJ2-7	CASSLTSGGAYEQYF	TGCGCCAGCAGCCTTACTAGCGGGGGGGCATACGAGCAGTACTTC